These 23 T cell receptor beta chains originate from one sample sequenced in a study of blood T cell repertoires in COVID-19. The assay was immunoSEQ multiplex PCR, and TCRdb's table has in-frame clones only and misses some. The profile covers approximately 150,000 clones, with 89% appearing a single time and 1.5% to 2% taken by the ten largest. The source material was peripheral blood. The source is a human donor in a cohort sampled during active COVID-19.

The chain is built from TRBV5-1 and TRBJ2-1; 11 nucleotides align to TRBD2. In germline, CDR1 is SGHRS, CDR2 YFSETQ. V gave up 1 base and J gave up 7 bases; unmatched junction bases: 4. This CDR3 comprises 15 residues. The CDR3, as DNA: TGCGCCAGCAGCTTGACTAGCGGGGGAGGGAATGAGCAGTTCTTC. Protein product: CASSLTSGGGNEQFF.

This clone was seen only a few times. The chain uses TRBV19 and TRBJ1-3, with 10 bases aligning to TRBD1. CDR3 length equals 18 residues. Germline assignment: CDR1 LNHDA and CDR2 SQIVND (reference sequence). V lost 5 bases and J lost 3; bases outside the gene matches: 13. In DNA form, the CDR3 reads TGTGCCAGTAGTCCCTTGGAGGGGACAGGGGTGTTTGGAAACACCATATATTTT. This sequence encodes CASSPLEGTGVFGNTIYF.

This chain uses TRBV18 with TRBJ2-1; 8 bases are a match to TRBD1. The CDR3 consists of 16 residues. Losses at the gene ends were 2 bases for V and 1 base for J; bases not matched to a gene: 4. Germline values: CDR1 KGHSH, CDR2 LQKENI. The CDR3 spells CASSPTQGASYNEQFF. The CDR3 nucleotides are TGTGCCAGCTCACCAACCCAGGGGGCGTCCTACAATGAGCAGTTCTTC.

The chain combines TRBV6-6 with TRBJ1-1; D unresolved. The ends were cut back, 8 bases at V and 0 bases at J, with 13 bases in the middle. This CDR3 spans 14 amino acids. Per the germline V gene, CDR1 is MNHNY and CDR2 is SVGAGI (reference sequence). DNA of the CDR3: TGTGCCAGCCGATCGAACACCCTGAACACTGAAGCTTTCTTT. It is translated as CASRSNTLNTEAFF.

V gene TRBV5-1 combines with J gene TRBJ2-7; TRBD1 matches 7 bases. After removal of 2 bases from V and 3 bases from J, the junction contained 5 bases not matched to a gene. Germline-derived CDR1 and CDR2 are SGHRS and YFSETQ. The CDR3 is made up of 14 amino acids. CDR3 sequence reads: CASSFSQGVYEQYF. CDR3 bases: TGCGCCAGCAGCTTTAGCCAGGGGGTCTACGAGCAGTACTTC. The full variable domain, completed using reference TRBV5-1 and TRBJ2-7, is KAGVTQTPRYLIKTRGQQVTLSCSPISGHRSVSWYQQTPGQGLQFLFEYFSETQRNKGNFPGRFSGRQFSNSRSEMNVSTLELGDSALYLCASSFSQGVYEQYFGPGTRLTVT.

The gene calls are TRBV5-1 and TRBJ1-3, with 8 bases identical to TRBD1. The CDR3 loop spans 14 amino acids. Unmatched junction bases numbered 3, after V lost 5 bases and J lost 2 bases. Germline CDR1 is SGHRS and CDR2 is YFSETQ. The CDR3 sequence: CASRQTGAGNTIYF. As DNA, the CDR3 is TGCGCCAGCAGACAGACAGGGGCTGGAAACACCATATATTTT.

This chain connects TRBV5-1 to TRBJ2-7, with D maybe TRBD2 (6 bases). V lost 3 bases to trimming and J lost 6 bases, with 10 bases between them. CDR3 length equals 12 residues. Germline CDR1 reads SGHRS; CDR2 reads YFSETQ. CDR3 sequence reads: CASSWGAGEQYF. DNA of the CDR3: TGCGCCAGCAGCTGGGGAGCGGGCGAGCAGTACTTC. The variable domain in full, with the rest retrieved from reference TRBV5-1 and TRBJ2-7, is KAGVTQTPRYLIKTRGQQVTLSCSPISGHRSVSWYQQTPGQGLQFLFEYFSETQRNKGNFPGRFSGRQFSNSRSEMNVSTLELGDSALYLCASSWGAGEQYFGPGTRLTVT.

This clone has a single count. This chain connects TRBV5-4 to TRBJ1-1, with unresolved D. Germline loops: CDR1 SGHNT, CDR2 YYREEE (reference sequence). This CDR3 contains 14 residues. V lost 0 bases and J lost 8, with 14 bases in between. The CDR3 is CASSLVGRASEAFF. DNA of the CDR3: TGTGCCAGCAGCTTGGTTGGGAGGGCAAGCGAAGCTTTCTTT.

The chain joins TRBV5-1 to TRBJ2-1, with no clear D. V dropped 3 bases and J dropped 9 bases, with 7 bases sitting between them. The length of the CDR3 is 11 residues. The germline V gene has CDR1 SGHRS and CDR2 YFSETQ. The chain's CDR3 is CASSSTTEQFF. CDR3 coding DNA: TGCGCCAGCAGCTCCACTACTGAGCAGTTCTTC.

This rearrangement joins TRBV6-6 to TRBJ2-3; TRBD1 is a possible D gene (6 bases). This CDR3 is 13 amino acids long. Germline assignment: CDR1 MNHNY and CDR2 SVGAGI (reference sequence). V was cut by 10 bases and J by 1 base, with 12 bases left in between. The CDR3 DNA sequence: TGTGCCACCGCCGACAGGCGCACAGATACGCAGTATTTT. This codes for CATADRRTDTQYF.

V is TRBV29-1 and J is TRBJ2-5; TRBD1 matches 8 bases. The CDR3 runs to 17 residues. Germline CDR1 and CDR2: SQVTM and ANQGSEA. The V gene end was trimmed by 0 bases and the J gene end by 4 bases; junction bases not matched to a gene: 13. CDR3 region: CSVEDPAYRQGAETQYF. The CDR3 DNA is TGCAGCGTTGAAGATCCCGCCTATAGGCAGGGGGCAGAGACCCAGTACTTC.

This chain links TRBV6-5 with TRBJ1-2, with TRBD1 identical over 9 bases. V lost 6 bases, J lost 2 bases, and 7 bases stayed unmatched. CDR1 MNHEY and CDR2 SVGAGI come from the germline V gene. There are 15 residues in the CDR3. Written as DNA, the CDR3 is TGTGCCAGCAGCCGAACAGGGGGCCTGAACTATGGCTACACCTTC. This translates into CASSRTGGLNYGYTF.

The chain links TRBV2 to TRBJ2-1; 7 bases map to TRBD2. The junction had 10 bases not matched to a gene; V was cut back by 7 bases and J by 10 bases. Germline assignment: CDR1 SNHLY and CDR2 FYNNEI. The CDR3 covers 13 residues. CDR3 nucleotide sequence: TGTGCCAGCACTACCGGGAGGCATGGGGAGCAGTTCTTC. As protein: CASTTGRHGEQFF.

V and J are TRBV29-1 and TRBJ1-2, with 9 nucleotides matching TRBD1. CDR3 length: 14 amino acids. Losses at the gene ends were 6 bases for V and 6 bases for J; bases not matched to a gene: 11. Germline V CDR1 and CDR2: SQVTM, ANQGSEA. The CDR3 loop is CSVDPGQGRDGYTF. The DNA of the CDR3 is TGCAGCGTCGATCCGGGACAGGGAAGGGATGGCTACACCTTC.

This chain connects TRBV2 to TRBJ1-1; D possibly corresponds to TRBD1 (5 bases). V was trimmed by 5 bases and J by 4 bases, leaving 11 bases between them. CDR1 is SNHLY, CDR2 FYNNEI, per germline. The CDR3 is made up of 13 amino acids. The CDR3 DNA reads TGTGCCAGCAGTCCCGAGACAGTCACTGAAGCTTTCTTT. Amino acids: CASSPETVTEAFF. Combining the CDR3 with reference TRBV2 and TRBJ1-1 gives the whole variable domain EPEVTQTPSHQVTQMGQEVILRCVPISNHLYFYWYRQILGQKVEFLVSFYNNEISEKSEIFDDQFSVERPDGSNFTLKIRSTKLEDSAMYFCASSPETVTEAFFGQGTRLTVV.

The chain uses TRBV6-5 and TRBJ2-7; 9 bases are shared with TRBD1. The V segment lost 10 bases and the J segment 1 base; nucleotides outside the gene matches: 2. This CDR3 has 12 amino acids. Germline values: CDR1 MNHEY, CDR2 SVGAGI. CDR3 amino acids: CAIGQGSYEQYF. The CDR3, as DNA: TGTGCCATCGGACAGGGGTCCTACGAGCAGTACTTC.

This chain links TRBV20-1 with TRBJ2-3, with 8 bases lining up with TRBD2. Germline lookup yields CDR1 DFQATT and CDR2 SNEGSKA (reference sequence). The CDR3 is 15 residues long. V shed 3 bases and J 3 bases; nucleotides not matched to a gene: 8. The CDR3 sequence is CSASFGTRTTDTQYF. The DNA for the CDR3 is TGCAGTGCTAGTTTCGGGACTAGAACAACAGATACGCAGTATTTT.

The J gene is TRBJ1-1, the V gene TRBV3-1 (or the pseudogene TRBV3-2); D unclear. The CDR3 consists of 13 residues. Trimming removed 0 bases at V and 11 bases at J, with 13 bases between. Germline V CDR1 and CDR2: LGHDT, YNNKEL (reference sequence). CDR3 nucleotides: TGTGCCAGCAGCCAAGATTTGGAGGGTGAGGCTTTCTTT. It codes for CASSQDLEGEAFF.

The gene calls are TRBV11-2 and TRBJ1-1; 7 nucleotides match TRBD1. Unmatched junction bases numbered 4, after V lost 4 bases and J lost 2 bases. This CDR3 is 14 amino acids long. Per germline, CDR1 SGHAT and CDR2 FQNNGV. As DNA, the CDR3 is TGTGCCAGCAGCTGGGGACAGCAAAACACTGAAGCTTTCTTT. Encoded protein: CASSWGQQNTEAFF.

The V gene is TRBV6-5, the J gene TRBJ1-2, with D unresolved. Germline loops: CDR1 MNHEY, CDR2 SVGAGI. V was pared by 2 bases and J by 5 bases, with 9 bases between. CDR3 length equals 13 residues. This CDR3 is CASSYAAQYGYTF. In DNA form, the CDR3 reads TGTGCCAGCAGTTACGCCGCACAGTATGGCTACACCTTC.

The chain employs TRBV5-5 and TRBJ1-2; 10 nucleotides match TRBD1. The CDR3 spans 14 residues. V lost 4 bases to trimming and J lost 6 bases; unmatched junction nucleotides: 6. From germline, CDR1 is SGHKS and CDR2 YYEKEE (reference sequence). CDR3 sequence reads: CASSLLDRGNGYTF. DNA for the CDR3: TGTGCCAGCAGCCTCCTGGACAGGGGGAATGGCTACACCTTC.

On this clone itself: Other DNA sequences from this sample encode an identical CDR3 as well. The chain uses TRBV7-9 and TRBJ2-5; maybe TRBD2 (5 bases). The CDR3 has 12 amino acids. The V and J ends lost 5 bases and 5 bases respectively, with 9 bases between them. The germline V gene encodes CDR1 SEHNR and CDR2 FQNEAQ (reference sequence). DNA for the CDR3: TGTGCCAGCAGCCTCCGCGGGGAGACCCAGTACTTC. Translation gives CASSLRGETQYF. The full variable domain, its missing parts supplied by reference TRBV7-9 and TRBJ2-5, is DTGVSQNPRHKITKRGQNVTFRCDPISEHNRLYWYRQTLGQGPEFLTYFQNEAQLEKSRLLSDRFSAERPKGSFSTLEIQRTEQGDSAMYLCASSLRGETQYFGPGTRLLVL.

The gene calls are TRBV25-1 and TRBJ1-2; 7 positions match TRBD1. J gave up 4 bases and V 5 bases, and 10 bases lay outside the gene matches. Germline loops: CDR1 MGHDK, CDR2 SYGVNS. CDR3 length equals 15 residues. CDR3 residues: CASSPRQGWTYGYTF. DNA of the CDR3: TGTGCCAGCAGTCCAAGACAGGGATGGACCTATGGCTACACCTTC.